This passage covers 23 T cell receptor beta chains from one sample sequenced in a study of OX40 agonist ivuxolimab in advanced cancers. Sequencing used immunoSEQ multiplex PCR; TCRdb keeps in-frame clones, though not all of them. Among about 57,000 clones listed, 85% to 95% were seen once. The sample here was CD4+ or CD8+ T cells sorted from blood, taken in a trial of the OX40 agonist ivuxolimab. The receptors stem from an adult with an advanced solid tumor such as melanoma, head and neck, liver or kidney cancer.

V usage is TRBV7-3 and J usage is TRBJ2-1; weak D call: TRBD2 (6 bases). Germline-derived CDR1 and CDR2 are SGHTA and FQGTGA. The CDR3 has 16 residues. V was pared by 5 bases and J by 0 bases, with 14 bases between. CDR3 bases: TGTGCCAGCAGCCCTTACCACGGGAGCTCCTACAATGAGCAGTTCTTC. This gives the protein CASSPYHGSSYNEQFF.

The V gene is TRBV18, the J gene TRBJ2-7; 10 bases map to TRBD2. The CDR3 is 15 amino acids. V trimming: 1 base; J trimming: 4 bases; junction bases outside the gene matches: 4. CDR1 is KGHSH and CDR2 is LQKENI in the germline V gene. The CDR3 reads CASSPLTSGEYEQYF. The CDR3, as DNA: TGTGCCAGCTCACCACTCACTAGCGGGGAATACGAGCAGTACTTC.

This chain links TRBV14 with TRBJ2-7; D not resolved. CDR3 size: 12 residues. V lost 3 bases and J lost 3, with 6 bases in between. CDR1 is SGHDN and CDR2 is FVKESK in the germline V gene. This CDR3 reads CASSHAYYEQYF. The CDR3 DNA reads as TGTGCCAGCAGCCATGCTTACTACGAGCAGTACTTC.

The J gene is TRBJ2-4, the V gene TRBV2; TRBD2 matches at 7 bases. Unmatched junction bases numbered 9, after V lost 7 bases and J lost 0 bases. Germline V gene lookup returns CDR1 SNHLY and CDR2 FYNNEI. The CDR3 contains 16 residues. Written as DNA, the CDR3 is TGTGCCAGCACCCTCGAGCGGGATGGAGCCAAAAACATTCAGTACTTC. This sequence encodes CASTLERDGAKNIQYF. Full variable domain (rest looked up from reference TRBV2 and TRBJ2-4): EPEVTQTPSHQVTQMGQEVILRCVPISNHLYFYWYRQILGQKVEFLVSFYNNEISEKSEIFDDQFSVERPDGSNFTLKIRSTKLEDSAMYFCASTLERDGAKNIQYFGAGTRLSVL.

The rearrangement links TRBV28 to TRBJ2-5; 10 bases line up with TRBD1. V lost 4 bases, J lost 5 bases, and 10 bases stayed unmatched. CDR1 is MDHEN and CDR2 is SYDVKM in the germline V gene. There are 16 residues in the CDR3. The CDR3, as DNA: TGTGCCAGCAGTTCTCCAGGGACAGGGGCCAAGGAGACCCAGTACTTC. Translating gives CASSSPGTGAKETQYF. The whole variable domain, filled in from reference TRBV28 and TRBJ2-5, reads DVKVTQSSRYLVKRTGEKVFLECVQDMDHENMFWYRQDPGLGLRLIYFSYDVKMKEKGDIPEGYSVSREKKERFSLILESASTNQTSMYLCASSSPGTGAKETQYFGPGTRLLVL.

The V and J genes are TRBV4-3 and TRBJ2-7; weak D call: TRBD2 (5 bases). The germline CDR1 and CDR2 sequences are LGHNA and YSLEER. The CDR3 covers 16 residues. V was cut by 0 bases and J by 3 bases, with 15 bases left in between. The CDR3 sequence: CASSQEEGPSVYEQYF. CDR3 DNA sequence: TGCGCCAGCAGCCAAGAAGAGGGTCCGTCAGTCTACGAGCAGTACTTC.

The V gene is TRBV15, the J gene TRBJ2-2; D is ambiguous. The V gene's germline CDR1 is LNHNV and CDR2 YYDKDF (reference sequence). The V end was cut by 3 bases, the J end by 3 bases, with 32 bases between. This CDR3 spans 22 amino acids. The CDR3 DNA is TGTGCCACCAGCAGTGACGGCGCCCCTCCCCCCATTCCCGAACCTGACACCGGGGAGCTGTTTTTT. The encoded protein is CATSSDGAPPPIPEPDTGELFF.

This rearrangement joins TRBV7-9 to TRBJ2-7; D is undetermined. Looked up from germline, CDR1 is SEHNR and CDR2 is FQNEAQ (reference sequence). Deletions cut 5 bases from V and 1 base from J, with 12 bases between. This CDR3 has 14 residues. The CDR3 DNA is TGTGCCAGCAGCCATCGTACAAGGTCCTACGAGCAGTACTTC. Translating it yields CASSHRTRSYEQYF.

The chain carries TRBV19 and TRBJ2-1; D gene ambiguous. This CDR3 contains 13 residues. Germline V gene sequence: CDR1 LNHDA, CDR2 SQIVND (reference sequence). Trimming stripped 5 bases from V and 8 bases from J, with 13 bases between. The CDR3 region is CASSLVGGHEQFF. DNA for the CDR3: TGTGCCAGTAGTCTAGTAGGCGGACATGAGCAGTTCTTC. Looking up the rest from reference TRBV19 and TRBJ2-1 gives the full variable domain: DGGITQSPKYLFRKEGQNVTLSCEQNLNHDAMYWYRQDPGQGLRLIYYSQIVNDFQKGDIAEGYSVSREKKESFPLTVTSAQKNPTAFYLCASSLVGGHEQFFGPGTRLTVL.

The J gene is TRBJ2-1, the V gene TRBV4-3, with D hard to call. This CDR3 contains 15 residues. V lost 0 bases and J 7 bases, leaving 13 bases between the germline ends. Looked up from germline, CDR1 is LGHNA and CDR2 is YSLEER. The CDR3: CASSQELGPVNEQFF. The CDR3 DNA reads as TGCGCCAGCAGCCAAGAACTTGGCCCCGTGAATGAGCAGTTCTTC.

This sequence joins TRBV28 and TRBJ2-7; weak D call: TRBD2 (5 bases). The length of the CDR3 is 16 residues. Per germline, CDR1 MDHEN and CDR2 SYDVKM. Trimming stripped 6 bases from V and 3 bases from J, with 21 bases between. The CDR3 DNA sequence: TGTGCCAGCAGCCCCGGCGTTGGCCGGGATTTCTACGAGCAGTACTTC. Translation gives CASSPGVGRDFYEQYF.

For the CDR3, the DNA is TGTGCCACCAAAAGGGGACAGGAGGGTGAAAAACTGTTTTTT. Translation gives CATKRGQEGEKLFF. This rearrangement joins TRBV15 to TRBJ1-4; 8 nucleotides match TRBD1. Germline assignment: CDR1 LNHNV and CDR2 YYDKDF (reference sequence). The CDR3 is made up of 14 amino acids. The J segment lost 7 bases and the V segment lost 7 bases, leaving 8 bases of the junction unmatched.

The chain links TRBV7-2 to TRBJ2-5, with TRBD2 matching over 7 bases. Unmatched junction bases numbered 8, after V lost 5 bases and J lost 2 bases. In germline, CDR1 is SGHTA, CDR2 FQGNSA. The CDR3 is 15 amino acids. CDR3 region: CASSPQRDSQETQYF. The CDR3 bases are TGTGCCAGCAGCCCCCAGCGGGATTCACAAGAGACCCAGTACTTC.

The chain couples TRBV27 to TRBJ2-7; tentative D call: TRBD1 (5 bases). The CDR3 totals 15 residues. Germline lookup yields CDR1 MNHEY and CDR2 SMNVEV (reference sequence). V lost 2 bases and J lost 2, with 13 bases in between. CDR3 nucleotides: TGTGCCAGCAGTTTAAATGGGGCTGAAACCTACGAGCAGTACTTC. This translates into CASSLNGAETYEQYF.

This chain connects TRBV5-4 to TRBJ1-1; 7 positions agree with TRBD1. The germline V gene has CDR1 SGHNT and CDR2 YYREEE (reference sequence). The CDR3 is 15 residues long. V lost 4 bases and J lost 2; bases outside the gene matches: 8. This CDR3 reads CASSPMTGTNTEAFF. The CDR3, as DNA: TGTGCCAGCAGCCCGATGACAGGGACTAACACTGAAGCTTTCTTT.

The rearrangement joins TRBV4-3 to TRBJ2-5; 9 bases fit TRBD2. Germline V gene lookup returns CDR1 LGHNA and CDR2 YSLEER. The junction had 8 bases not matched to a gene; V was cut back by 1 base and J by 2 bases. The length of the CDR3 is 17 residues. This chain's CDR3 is CASSQGVAGVGQETQYF. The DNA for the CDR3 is TGCGCCAGCAGCCAAGGGGTAGCGGGAGTAGGACAAGAGACCCAGTACTTC.

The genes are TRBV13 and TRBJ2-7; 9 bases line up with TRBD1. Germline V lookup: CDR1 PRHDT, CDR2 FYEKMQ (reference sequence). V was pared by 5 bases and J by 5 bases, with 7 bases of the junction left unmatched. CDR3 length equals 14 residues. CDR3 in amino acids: CASSTGGWGDEQYF. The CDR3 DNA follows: TGTGCCAGCAGCACAGGGGGCTGGGGCGACGAGCAGTACTTC.

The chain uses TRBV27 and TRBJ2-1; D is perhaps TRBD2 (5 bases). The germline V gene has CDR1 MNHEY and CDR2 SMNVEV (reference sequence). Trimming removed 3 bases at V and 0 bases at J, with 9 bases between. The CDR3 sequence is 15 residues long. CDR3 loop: CASSFSSGSYNEQFF. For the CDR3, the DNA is TGTGCCAGCAGTTTCTCCAGCGGCTCCTACAATGAGCAGTTCTTC.

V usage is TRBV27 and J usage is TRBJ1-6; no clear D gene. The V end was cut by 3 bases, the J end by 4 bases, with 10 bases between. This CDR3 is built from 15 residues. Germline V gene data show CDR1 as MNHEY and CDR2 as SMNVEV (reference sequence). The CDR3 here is CASSFPPEYNSPLHF. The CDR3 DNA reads TGTGCCAGCAGTTTCCCGCCGGAGTATAATTCACCCCTCCACTTT.

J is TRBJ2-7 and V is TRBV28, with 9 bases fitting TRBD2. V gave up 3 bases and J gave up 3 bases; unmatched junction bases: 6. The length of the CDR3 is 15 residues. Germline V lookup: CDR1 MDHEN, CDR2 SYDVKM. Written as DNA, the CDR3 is TGTGCCAGCAGTTTTCCGGCGGGAGGGAACTACGAGCAGTACTTC. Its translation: CASSFPAGGNYEQYF.

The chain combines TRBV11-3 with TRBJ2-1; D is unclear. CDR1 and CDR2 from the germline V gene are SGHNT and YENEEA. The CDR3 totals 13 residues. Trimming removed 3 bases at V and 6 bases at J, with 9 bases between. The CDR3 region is CASSFSTTNEQFF. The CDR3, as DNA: TGTGCCAGCAGCTTCTCAACTACCAATGAGCAGTTCTTC.

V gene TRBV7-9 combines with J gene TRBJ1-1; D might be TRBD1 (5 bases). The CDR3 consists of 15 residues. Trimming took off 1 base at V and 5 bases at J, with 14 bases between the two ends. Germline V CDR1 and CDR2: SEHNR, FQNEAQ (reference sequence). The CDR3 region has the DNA TGTGCCAGCAGCTTAGAGGAGGGGCTGCGTACTGAAGCTTTCTTT. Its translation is CASSLEEGLRTEAFF. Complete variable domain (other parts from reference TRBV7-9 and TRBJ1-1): DTGVSQNPRHKITKRGQNVTFRCDPISEHNRLYWYRQTLGQGPEFLTYFQNEAQLEKSRLLSDRFSAERPKGSFSTLEIQRTEQGDSAMYLCASSLEEGLRTEAFFGQGTRLTVV.

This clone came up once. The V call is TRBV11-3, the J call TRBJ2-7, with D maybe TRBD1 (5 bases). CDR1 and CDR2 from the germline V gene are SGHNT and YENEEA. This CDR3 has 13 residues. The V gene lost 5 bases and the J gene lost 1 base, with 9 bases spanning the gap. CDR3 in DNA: TGTGCCAGCAGCGACCAGGGTTCCTACGAGCAGTACTTC. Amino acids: CASSDQGSYEQYF. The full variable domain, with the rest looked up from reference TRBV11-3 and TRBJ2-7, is EAGVVQSPRYKIIEKKQPVAFWCNPISGHNTLYWYLQNLGQGPELLIRYENEEAVDDSQLPKDRFSAERLKGVDSTLKIQPAELGDSAVYLCASSDQGSYEQYFGPGTRLTVT.